This T cell receptor (beta chain) was identified during a study of T cells in Graves' hyperthyroidism and ophthalmopathy. Overall study: Peripheral blood was collected at initial diagnosis, before any treatment.

Study observations and caveats: Progression to ophthalmopathy was predicted a median of roughly 6.5 months early. Within blood appeared most thyroid clonotypes that had expanded above 0.001.

The study enrolled patients aged 18 to 65 with newly diagnosed hyperthyroidism of under 2 months' duration. TCR beta CDR3 sequences were amplified from RNA transcripts. The HTBI set primed first-round TCR CDR3 RT-PCR. TCRdb recomputed calls from the multiplex PCR reads with MiXCR, one row per CDR3 protein. The sample lists some 620,000 distinct CDR3 sequences, about 16% occurring once. The sample holds a few counts of this clonotype. As yet, its antigen is unknown. The CDR3 is 14 residues long. CDR1 and CDR2 from the germline V gene are SGHRS and YFSETQ. Trimming took 7 bases from V and 5 from J; bases not matched to a gene: 4.

Source material: blood. The rearrangement joins TRBV5-1 to TRBJ2-3, with 13 bases matching TRBD2. The origin of this receptor is a woman aged 25-40 years with Graves' hyperthyroidism. The CDR3 loop is CASEGLAGQDTQYF. DNA for the CDR3: TGCGCCAGCGAGGGACTAGCGGGACAAGATACGCAGTATTTT.